These T cell receptor beta chains were read from a single sample in a study of PD-L1 blockade in urothelial cancer. This table comes from immunoSEQ multiplex PCR, and its TCRdb copy is limited to in-frame clones, with some not included. The profile shows tens of thousands of clones, 86% of them singletons. The specimen comprised PBMCs, sampled around atezolizumab (anti-PD-L1) treatment. The receptor source for this set is a man aged 45 to 65 with urothelial cancer. Each CDR3 is given with its conserved first and last residue. A D gene is named only where the DNA matches it firmly. Clone size is not always given. Where it is, it says once, few, many or a class for expanded clones.

D gene: NA; J gene: TRBJ2-1; clone size: few; V gene: TRBV5-1; CDR3 protein: CASSNLGYNEQFF; CDR3 DNA: TGCGCCAGCAGCAATCTAGGATACAATGAGCAGTTCTTC
D gene: TRBD2; J gene: TRBJ2-7; clone size: NA; V gene: TRBV30; CDR3 protein: CAWNHGTSGSYEQYF; CDR3 DNA: TGTGCCTGGAACCACGGGACTAGCGGTTCCTACGAGCAGTACTTC
D gene: TRBD1; J gene: TRBJ1-1; clone size: NA; V gene: TRBV11-2; CDR3 protein: CASSRRDRNTEAFF; CDR3 DNA: TGTGCCAGCAGCCGACGGGACAGAAACACTGAAGCTTTCTTT
D gene: NA; J gene: TRBJ1-5; clone size: once; V gene: TRBV30; CDR3 protein: CAWSVLQGQPQHF; CDR3 DNA: TGTGCCTGGAGTGTACTCCAGGGGCAGCCCCAGCATTTT
D gene: NA; J gene: TRBJ2-7; clone size: once; V gene: TRBV5-1; CDR3 protein: CASSPRAGPSYEQYF; CDR3 DNA: TGCGCCAGCAGTCCGCGAGCGGGCCCGTCCTACGAGCAGTACTTC
D gene: TRBD1; J gene: TRBJ2-4; clone size: once; V gene: TRBV2; CDR3 protein: CASSAGTGVGIQYF; CDR3 DNA: TGTGCCAGCAGCGCCGGGACAGGGGTGGGCATTCAGTACTTC
D gene: NA; J gene: TRBJ2-5; clone size: NA; V gene: TRBV2; CDR3 protein: CATAERSQNSRTQYF; CDR3 DNA: TGTGCCACCGCGGAACGATCCCAGAATTCGAGGACCCAGTACTTC
D gene: NA; J gene: TRBJ1-4; clone size: NA; V gene: TRBV11-2; CDR3 protein: CASSLEGVVEKLFF; CDR3 DNA: TGTGCCAGCAGCTTAGAAGGGGTCGTTGAAAAACTGTTTTTT
D gene: NA; J gene: TRBJ1-4; clone size: few; V gene: TRBV27; CDR3 protein: CASSFAGATNEKLFF; CDR3 DNA: TGTGCCAGCAGTTTTGCGGGGGCAACTAATGAAAAACTGTTTTTT
D gene: NA; J gene: TRBJ2-7; clone size: NA; V gene: TRBV4-2; CDR3 protein: CASSQVGTGYEQYF; CDR3 DNA: TGTGCCAGCAGCCAAGTCGGCACAGGCTACGAGCAGTACTTC
D gene: NA; J gene: TRBJ1-1; clone size: NA; V gene: TRBV19; CDR3 protein: CASKGFGSNTEAFF; CDR3 DNA: TGTGCCAGTAAGGGGTTCGGATCGAACACTGAAGCTTTCTTT
D gene: TRBD2; J gene: TRBJ2-7; clone size: NA; V gene: TRBV14; CDR3 protein: CASRRGGTYEQYF; CDR3 DNA: TGTGCCAGCAGACGCGGGGGAACCTACGAGCAGTACTTC
D gene: TRBD1; J gene: TRBJ1-5; clone size: NA; V gene: TRBV30; CDR3 protein: CAWSPVGTGIFSNQPQHF; CDR3 DNA: TGTGCCTGGAGCCCGGTGGGGACAGGGATTTTTAGCAATCAGCCCCAGCATTTT
D gene: TRBD1; J gene: TRBJ1-2; clone size: NA; V gene: TRBV28; CDR3 protein: CASSLPTGGRRYTF; CDR3 DNA: TGTGCCAGCAGTTTGCCCACAGGGGGTAGGCGCTACACCTTC
D gene: TRBD2; J gene: TRBJ2-1; clone size: NA; V gene: TRBV9; CDR3 protein: CASSPPAGTSHEQFF; CDR3 DNA: TGTGCCAGCAGCCCCCCGGCGGGGACTAGTCATGAGCAGTTCTTC
D gene: TRBD2; J gene: TRBJ2-1; clone size: NA; V gene: TRBV5-1; CDR3 protein: CASSSRLAGGYNEQFF; CDR3 DNA: TGCGCCAGCAGCTCTAGACTAGCGGGAGGGTACAATGAGCAGTTCTTC
D gene: NA; J gene: TRBJ1-4; clone size: NA; V gene: TRBV18; CDR3 protein: CASSAGSNEKLFF; CDR3 DNA: TGTGCCAGCTCAGCAGGGTCTAATGAAAAACTGTTTTTT
D gene: NA; J gene: TRBJ1-6; clone size: few; V gene: TRBV5-4; CDR3 protein: CASSLDQGRNSPLHF; CDR3 DNA: TGTGCCAGCAGTTTGGACCAGGGGCGTAATTCACCCCTCCACTTT
D gene: NA; J gene: TRBJ1-1; clone size: once; V gene: TRBV5-1; CDR3 protein: CASKGRDWAFF; CDR3 DNA: TGCGCCAGCAAGGGGAGGGATTGGGCTTTCTTT
D gene: NA; J gene: TRBJ2-1; clone size: NA; V gene: TRBV6-4; CDR3 protein: CASSDSAGSYNEQFF; CDR3 DNA: TGTGCCAGCAGTGACTCAGCGGGCTCCTACAATGAGCAGTTCTTC
D gene: NA; J gene: TRBJ1-2; clone size: once; V gene: TRBV28; CDR3 protein: CASSSDTNYGYTF; CDR3 DNA: TGTGCCAGCAGCTCGGACACAAACTATGGCTACACCTTC
D gene: NA; J gene: TRBJ2-7; clone size: NA; V gene: TRBV28; CDR3 protein: CASSLGGDYEQYF; CDR3 DNA: TGTGCCAGCAGTCTAGGGGGGGACTACGAGCAGTACTTC
D gene: NA; J gene: TRBJ1-3; clone size: NA; V gene: TRBV7-9; CDR3 protein: CASSSVGRGNTIYF; CDR3 DNA: TGTGCCAGCAGCTCCGTGGGCCGTGGAAACACCATATATTTT
D gene: TRBD1; J gene: TRBJ2-1; clone size: NA; V gene: TRBV18; CDR3 protein: CASSSGGKYNEQFF; CDR3 DNA: TGTGCCAGCTCCTCAGGGGGTAAATACAATGAGCAGTTCTTC
D gene: NA; J gene: TRBJ1-1; clone size: NA; V gene: TRBV7-3; CDR3 protein: CASSLGLGNTEAFF; CDR3 DNA: TGTGCCAGCAGCTTAGGGCTGGGGAACACTGAAGCTTTCTTT
D gene: NA; J gene: TRBJ1-1; clone size: NA; V gene: TRBV4-1; CDR3 protein: CASSQGRGKLIRNTEAFF; CDR3 DNA: TGCGCCAGCAGCCAAGGTCGGGGAAAATTGATAAGGAACACTGAAGCTTTCTTT
D gene: NA; J gene: TRBJ1-6; clone size: NA; V gene: TRBV19; CDR3 protein: CASSIGNNNSPLHF; CDR3 DNA: TGTGCCAGTAGTATCGGGAATAATAATTCACCCCTCCACTTT
D gene: TRBD2; J gene: TRBJ2-7; clone size: NA; V gene: TRBV6-1; CDR3 protein: CASEAGGGSYEQYF; CDR3 DNA: TGTGCCAGCGAGGCGGGGGGAGGCTCCTACGAGCAGTACTTC
D gene: NA; J gene: TRBJ1-3; clone size: NA; V gene: TRBV15; CDR3 protein: CATSKDVRGFKEGNTIYF; CDR3 DNA: TGTGCCACCAGCAAAGATGTGCGGGGCTTTAAAGAAGGAAACACCATATATTTT
D gene: TRBD2; J gene: TRBJ2-7; clone size: NA; V gene: TRBV6-9; CDR3 protein: CASTMGPIGLAGEQYF; CDR3 DNA: TGTGCCAGCACCATGGGACCAATAGGACTAGCGGGCGAGCAGTACTTC
D gene: NA; J gene: TRBJ2-2; clone size: NA; V gene: TRBV28; CDR3 protein: CASSSPSTGELFF; CDR3 DNA: TGTGCCAGCAGTTCCCCGTCCACCGGGGAGCTGTTTTTT
D gene: NA; J gene: TRBJ2-2; clone size: NA; V gene: TRBV19; CDR3 protein: CASSVSRTAFGAGELFF; CDR3 DNA: TGTGCCAGTAGTGTGTCTCGGACCGCGTTCGGGGCCGGGGAGCTGTTTTTT
D gene: TRBD1; J gene: TRBJ2-7; clone size: NA; V gene: TRBV4-1; CDR3 protein: CASSRRDRDYEQYF; CDR3 DNA: TGCGCCAGCAGCCGCCGGGACAGAGACTACGAGCAGTACTTC
D gene: TRBD2; J gene: TRBJ2-7; clone size: NA; V gene: TRBV11-1; CDR3 protein: CASSSTSGSPNEQYF; CDR3 DNA: TGTGCCAGCAGCTCCACTAGCGGGAGTCCCAACGAGCAGTACTTC
D gene: NA; J gene: TRBJ1-1; clone size: NA; V gene: TRBV2; CDR3 protein: CASSVGGGGTEAFF; CDR3 DNA: TGTGCCAGCAGTGTCGGGGGAGGGGGCACTGAAGCTTTCTTT
D gene: TRBD2; J gene: TRBJ2-3; clone size: once; V gene: TRBV10-2; CDR3 protein: CASTYTSGSGTQYF; CDR3 DNA: TGCGCCAGCACCTACACTAGCGGGAGTGGTACGCAGTATTTT
D gene: NA; J gene: TRBJ1-2; clone size: NA; V gene: TRBV19; CDR3 protein: CASSINVQGGSYGYTF; CDR3 DNA: TGTGCCAGTAGTATAAATGTGCAGGGCGGAAGCTATGGCTACACCTTC
D gene: NA; J gene: TRBJ1-1; clone size: NA; V gene: TRBV6-1; CDR3 protein: CASSETENTEAFF; CDR3 DNA: TGTGCCAGCAGTGAGACAGAGAACACTGAAGCTTTCTTT